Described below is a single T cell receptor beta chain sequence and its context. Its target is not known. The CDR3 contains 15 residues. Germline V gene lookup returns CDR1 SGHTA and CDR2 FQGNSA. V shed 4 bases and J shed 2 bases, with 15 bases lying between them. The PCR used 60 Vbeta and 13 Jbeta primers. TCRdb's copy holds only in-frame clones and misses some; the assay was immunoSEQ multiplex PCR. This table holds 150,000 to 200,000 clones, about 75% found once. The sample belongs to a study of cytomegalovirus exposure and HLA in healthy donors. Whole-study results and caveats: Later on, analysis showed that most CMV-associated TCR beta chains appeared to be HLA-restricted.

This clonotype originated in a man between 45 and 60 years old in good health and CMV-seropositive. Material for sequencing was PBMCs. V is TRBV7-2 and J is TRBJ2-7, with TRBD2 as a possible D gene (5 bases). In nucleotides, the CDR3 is TGTGCCAGCAGCTCCCCGACGCGGGTCCCCTACGAGCAGTACTTC. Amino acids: CASSSPTRVPYEQYF.